This T cell receptor beta chain was recorded in a study of T cells after posttransplantation cyclophosphamide. Notes on the study in general: Later blood repertoires were often dominated by clones from the donor CD8+ memory compartment. After PTCy, TRB diversity resembled that of CNI/methotrexate controls. Blood and skin or GI T cell repertoires showed limited TRB overlap.

Only in-frame clones appear in the TCRdb table, and some are missing; sequencing was by immunoSEQ multiplex PCR. The sample yields about 7,300 clones, 75% to 95% seen once. On the day of bone marrow donation, the related graft donor provided peripheral blood. Note on this clone: What it binds is unknown.

This CDR3 spans 16 amino acids. Trimming cost V 4 bases and J 3 bases; bases outside gene matches: 9. Germline CDR1 KGHSH, CDR2 LQKENI. This TCR derives from a woman in her 50s in good health and a related stem cell transplant donor. Source material: CD4+ T cells sorted from blood. The chain couples TRBV18 to TRBJ2-7; 10 bases align to TRBD1. CDR3 region: CASSLGTGEVNYEQYF. The CDR3 DNA follows: TGTGCCAGCTCACTCGGGACAGGGGAGGTTAACTACGAGCAGTACTTC.